The table lists the clone carrying this T cell receptor (beta chain) with many counts. Its antigen remains unidentified. This sample is part of a study of T cell repertoires in cytomegalovirus infection. The wider study: An indication of both CMV infection and matching HLA type came from public TCR beta signatures. The study's findings and limits: Summed frequency of public TCR beta families distinguished CMV carriers with the relevant HLA. CMV-specific TCR beta clonotypes restricted by HLA-C dominated the ex vivo response.

From the reads, TCRdb called clonotypes with MiXCR, one entry per CDR3 protein. The sample records almost 300,000 distinct CDR3 sequences, 8% to 10% being singletons. Trimming took off 2 bases at V and 1 base at J, with 11 bases between the two ends. The CDR3 is 15 amino acids. Germline CDR1 and CDR2: SGHTA and FQGNSA. The specimen sequenced was PBMCs. The TCR was taken from a human donor in good health (CMV status not recorded). Some clones in this sample may be carry-over from other donors' samples. This rearrangement joins TRBV7-2 to TRBJ1-1; D might be TRBD1 (6 bases). CDR3 in DNA: TGTGCCAGCAGCTTACGTTCCAGGGGGAACACTGAAGCTTTCTTT. It specifies CASSLRSRGNTEAFF.